This TCR beta chain stems from a study of tumor-infiltrating lymphocytes in primary liver carcinoma. Both blood RNA, taken from unsorted whole blood, and germline DNA were extracted. Study-wide results and caveats: Tumor region pairs overlapped more than did tumor-adjacent and tumor-blood pairs.

Total RNA (approximately 0.5 ug) served as template for TCR beta cDNA synthesis primed by a constant-region primer. TCR beta libraries came from three nested multiplex PCR rounds using slightly modified ARM-PCR. The first two PCR rounds used TRBV1-TRBV30 primers with a Cbeta primer, around 10 cycles each. TCRdb processed the multiplex PCR reads anew with MiXCR; each CDR3 protein has one entry. The sample records hundreds of thousands of distinct CDR3 sequences, approximately 54% being singletons. On this clonotype itself: Its antigen is undetermined.

Germline V gene lookup returns CDR1 MNHEY and CDR2 SVGEGT. V was trimmed by 7 bases and J by 8 bases, leaving 14 bases between them. This CDR3 region has 12 residues. The genes are TRBV6-2 or TRBV6-3 and TRBJ1-2; D unresolved. Sequenced material: peripheral blood. The clonotype originates from a woman in her 30s with primary liver carcinoma and hepatitis B virus infection. The CDR3 is CASNLGPGGYTF. DNA of the CDR3: TGTGCCAGCAACCTTGGTCCGGGCGGCTACACCTTC.